Shown below are 21 T cell receptor beta chains from a single sample sequenced in a study of T cell changes during pregnancy in multiple sclerosis (dated by TCRdb to the late 2010s). Preparation of the library involved the immunoSEQ multiplex PCR assay. TCRdb took over this immuneACCESS table, retaining in-frame rearrangements with V and J assigned. Such tables are incomplete; in checked studies, under half of the missing clones stem from an unresolved V gene, and the remainder is unexplained. This sample has about 73,000 clones in its table, and just over 90% of those were observed once. The ten largest clones capture approximately 2.1% of the sample. Material: peripheral blood, obtained in the second trimester of pregnancy. All receptors derive from a female donor in good health, enrolled as a control in a pregnancy study.

V gene TRBV11-2 combines with J gene TRBJ1-1, with a tentative D call TRBD1 (5 bases). The ends were cut back, 1 base at V and 2 bases at J, with 11 bases in the middle. Germline V gives CDR1 SGHAT, CDR2 FQNNGV. CDR3 length: 15 amino acids. This chain's CDR3 is CASSLGTSPNTEAFF. CDR3 nucleotide sequence: TGTGCCAGCAGCTTAGGGACAAGCCCAAACACTGAAGCTTTCTTT.

The chain has TRBV10-3 and TRBJ1-2, with a weak D call TRBD1 (6 bases). Germline CDR1 is ENHRY and CDR2 is SYGVKD. The CDR3 has 12 residues. The V and J ends lost 10 bases and 8 bases respectively, with 17 bases between them. The DNA for the CDR3 is TGTGCCACCGAAGGGGGGGAGGGCGGCTACACCTTC. Residues: CATEGGEGGYTF.

This clone was seen ten or more times. The V call is TRBV7-2, the J call TRBJ1-1; TRBD1 is a possible D gene (6 bases). The germline gives CDR1 SGHTA, CDR2 FQGNSA. CDR3 size: 14 residues. The ends were cut back, 3 bases at V and 1 base at J, with 9 bases in the middle. The CDR3 nucleotides read TGTGCCAGCAGCTTCTTACAGGGGAACACTGAAGCTTTCTTT. Its translation: CASSFLQGNTEAFF.

The rearrangement joins TRBV30 to TRBJ1-1; D is uncertain. Germline V CDR1 and CDR2: GTSNPN, SVGIG (reference sequence). The V and J ends lost 6 bases and 0 bases respectively, with 8 bases between them. The CDR3 has 12 residues. The CDR3 protein is CACGLMNTEAFF. CDR3 nucleotides: TGTGCCTGCGGACTGATGAACACTGAAGCTTTCTTT.

The chain employs TRBV28 and TRBJ1-1; 8 nucleotides agree with TRBD1. The CDR3 contains 14 residues. Germline CDR1 reads MDHEN; CDR2 reads SYDVKM. The junction had 11 bases not matched to a gene; V was cut back by 8 bases and J by 6 bases. The CDR3 here is CASPGQGAGPEAFF. The CDR3 bases are TGTGCCAGCCCCGGGCAGGGGGCTGGCCCTGAAGCTTTCTTT.

The CDR3 bases are TGTGCCAGCAGCCAAGTGGGGGGGTCTGGAAACACCATATATTTT. Its translation is CASSQVGGSGNTIYF. V and J are TRBV4-2 and TRBJ1-3; D is possibly TRBD1 (5 bases). CDR3 length equals 15 residues. The germline V gene has CDR1 LGHNA and CDR2 YNFKEQ. The germline V and J ends were trimmed by 1 base and 1 base, with 8 bases remaining between them.

This clone has a single count. This rearrangement joins TRBV11-1 to TRBJ1-1, with D maybe TRBD1 (6 bases). V was pared by 11 bases and J by 1 base, with 17 bases between. The CDR3 consists of 14 residues. From germline, CDR1 is SGHAT and CDR2 FQDESV (reference sequence). The chain's CDR3 is CASRAGATNTEAFF. CDR3 nucleotides: TGTGCCTCTCGAGCGGGGGCAACGAACACTGAAGCTTTCTTT.

The V and J genes are TRBV18 and TRBJ1-3, with a tentative D call TRBD1 (5 bases). The CDR3 runs to 13 residues. The V end was cut by 5 bases, the J end by 2 bases, with 7 bases between. Per germline, CDR1 KGHSH and CDR2 LQKENI. As DNA, the CDR3 is TGTGCCAGCTCATTGGACACTGGAAACACCATATATTTT. This encodes CASSLDTGNTIYF.

The chain links TRBV6-5 to TRBJ2-7, with TRBD1 as a possible D gene (5 bases). With 2 bases removed from V and 1 base from J, the gap between germline ends came to 9 bases. Germline V gene lookup returns CDR1 MNHEY and CDR2 SVGAGI. CDR3 length: 14 residues. DNA for the CDR3: TGTGCCAGCAGTTACGCGCCAGGGTCCTACGAGCAGTACTTC. This encodes CASSYAPGSYEQYF.

The V gene is TRBV21-1, the J gene TRBJ2-2; the table's TRBD2 call for D was not verified on the DNA. TRBV21-1 is assigned pseudogene status. This CDR3 is built from 13 residues. The CDR3 here is CARLESTTGELFF. DNA for the CDR3: TGTGCCAGACTAGAATCCACCACCGGGGAGCTGTTTTTT.

This clone was observed a single time. V usage is TRBV19 and J usage is TRBJ1-5; TRBD1 is a possible D gene (5 bases). The CDR3 covers 15 residues. V lost 5 bases, J lost 6 bases, and 17 bases lay in between. Germline V gives CDR1 LNHDA, CDR2 SQIVND (reference sequence). In DNA form, the CDR3 reads TGTGCCAGTAGTGAGGCAGGGAGGGCTGGTCAGCCCCAGCATTTT. Translation: CASSEAGRAGQPQHF.

The chain links TRBV6-5 to TRBJ1-2, with D perhaps matching TRBD1 (6 bases). Germline-derived CDR1 and CDR2 are MNHEY and SVGAGI. V was clipped by 4 bases and J by 2 bases, with 14 bases between them. The length of the CDR3 is 15 residues. The CDR3 protein is CASSSPTGSNYGYTF. The CDR3 coding sequence is TGTGCCAGCAGTTCGCCGACAGGCTCCAACTATGGCTACACCTTC.

The V call is TRBV27, the J call TRBJ1-4; 8 bases align to TRBD1. The CDR3 contains 13 residues. After removal of 9 bases from V and 8 bases from J, the junction contained 8 bases not matched to a gene. Germline V gene lookup returns CDR1 MNHEY and CDR2 SMNVEV (reference sequence). CDR3 DNA sequence: TGTGCCAGTCGCAGGGGGCGCGACGAAAAACTGTTTTTT. Protein: CASRRGRDEKLFF.

V and J are TRBV28 and TRBJ1-5; possibly TRBD1 for D (5 bases). V lost 6 bases, J lost 4 bases, and 13 bases lay in between. CDR3 length: 14 amino acids. CDR1 and CDR2 (germline): MDHEN, SYDVKM. CDR3 region: CASRETQGNQPQHF. CDR3 nucleotide sequence: TGTGCCAGCAGAGAAACTCAGGGAAATCAGCCCCAGCATTTT.

J is TRBJ2-2 and V is TRBV4-1, with a tentative D call TRBD1 (5 bases). V was clipped by 0 bases and J by 6 bases, with 20 bases between them. Germline V gene lookup returns CDR1 MGHRA and CDR2 YSYEKL. The CDR3 sequence is 18 residues long. Here the CDR3 DNA reads TGCGCCAGCAGCCAAGATGGGCAGGGTAGGACGTTTCCCGGGGAGCTGTTTTTT. Residues: CASSQDGQGRTFPGELFF.

This clone came up once. The chain uses TRBV25-1 and TRBJ1-5, with D uncertain. V was shortened by 2 bases and J by 4 bases, with 12 bases between the two germline ends. The CDR3 contains 15 residues. CDR1 MGHDK and CDR2 SYGVNS come from the germline V gene. CDR3 nucleotides: TGTGCCAGCAGTGAAAGTGGAGGCAGTAATCAGCCCCAGCATTTT. It specifies CASSESGGSNQPQHF.

J is TRBJ1-1 and V is TRBV19; D possibly corresponds to TRBD1 (5 bases). The germline V and J ends were trimmed by 2 bases and 1 base, with 11 bases remaining between them. The germline CDR1 and CDR2 sequences are LNHDA and SQIVND (reference sequence). The length of the CDR3 is 15 residues. The CDR3 nucleotides are TGTGCCAGTAGTATACCGCGGACATCGAACACTGAAGCTTTCTTT. Its protein product is CASSIPRTSNTEAFF.

The chain joins TRBV5-1 to TRBJ2-2; D perhaps matches TRBD1 (6 bases). The germline V and J ends were trimmed by 0 bases and 5 bases, with 8 bases remaining between them. Germline CDR1 SGHRS, CDR2 YFSETQ. The CDR3 has 14 residues. CDR3 residues: CASSLEQGTGELFF. The CDR3 DNA reads TGCGCCAGCAGCTTGGAACAGGGAACCGGGGAGCTGTTTTTT.

The chain links TRBV5-6 to TRBJ2-7, with D possibly being TRBD2 (7 bases). The V gene lost 1 base and the J gene lost 4 bases, with 12 bases spanning the gap. CDR1 is SGHDT, CDR2 YYEEEE, per germline. The CDR3 length is 14 residues. The CDR3 nucleotides read TGTGCCAGCAGCTTGCGGGGGCGGGGGTACGAGCAGTACTTC. As protein: CASSLRGRGYEQYF.

V gene TRBV5-1 combines with J gene TRBJ1-1, with no clear D. The CDR3 has 14 residues. The V end was cut by 6 bases, the J end by 1 base, with 13 bases between. The germline CDR1 and CDR2 sequences are SGHRS and YFSETQ. The CDR3 sequence: CASKLLVGNTEAFF. Here the CDR3 DNA reads TGCGCCAGCAAACTTCTAGTGGGGAACACTGAAGCTTTCTTT.

This clone was counted a single time. The chain links TRBV6-6 to TRBJ2-7; D remains ambiguous. Between the trimmed V and J ends, which lost 2 bases and 4 bases, there was a span of 15 bases. CDR1 MNHNY and CDR2 SVGAGI come from the germline V gene (reference sequence). This CDR3 has 15 amino acids. The CDR3 DNA reads TGTGCCAGCAGTTACAGGCCCCACTACCGGTACGAGCAGTACTTC. This gives the protein CASSYRPHYRYEQYF.